Given below is one T cell receptor (beta chain) in context. The antigen is not known. The data are from a study of cytomegalovirus exposure and HLA in healthy donors. The study's findings and limits: There were several of the most significant clusters that appeared linked to common viral pathogens in a later analysis. One variant, a missense change in DCLRE1C, was linked in a later analysis to TCR beta V- and J-gene trimming. From TCR beta sequences, most subjects' HLA-A and HLA-B alleles were reportedly predicted accurately. A later analysis showed HLA-associated TCR beta chains outstripping equally common others in clonal expansion.

The PCR employed 60 Vbeta primers together with 13 Jbeta primers. Generated by immunoSEQ multiplex PCR, the TCRdb table keeps only in-frame clones and is missing some. The table lists under 200,000 clones, roughly 80% of them singletons. Germline lookup yields CDR1 MGHDK and CDR2 SYGVNS. J gave up 7 bases and V 4 bases, and 15 bases lay outside the gene matches. This CDR3 is 18 amino acids long. The receptor was isolated from a human donor in good health. Sequencing input: PBMCs. The genes are TRBV25-1 and TRBJ1-6; 8 bases are a match to TRBD1. CDR3 nucleotide sequence: TGTGCCAGCAGTGCCGATAGGACAGGGAAGGGTGGGAATTCACCCCTCCACTTT. Protein: CASSADRTGKGGNSPLHF. The variable domain in full, completed from reference TRBV25-1 and TRBJ1-6, reads EADIYQTPRYLVIGTGKKITLECSQTMGHDKMYWYQQDPGMELHLIHYSYGVNSTEKGDLSSESTVSRIRTEHFPLTLESARPSHTSQYLCASSADRTGKGGNSPLHFGNGTRLTVT.